This entry lists 32 T cell receptor beta chains sequenced from one sample in a study of spatial heterogeneity in lung cancer. Their cognate antigens are unknown. Time point meaning: sample taken at primary tumor resection. A single record per CDR3 protein comes from TCRdb applying MiXCR to the 5' RACE reads. The table has about 5,100 distinct CDR3 sequences, about 6.4% seen once. General observations from the study: For expanded intratumoral alpha and beta TCRs, counts tracked tumor mutation counts.

The sequences come from lung tumor tissue, collected at surgery. Receptors were obtained from a female donor with early-stage non-small cell lung cancer.

About this clonotype: Because this beta chain is a stray read in a library intended to capture alpha chains, its abundance should not be given much weight. This rearrangement joins TRBV12-3 or TRBV12-4 to TRBJ1-1, with D maybe TRBD1 (6 bases). This CDR3 comprises 14 residues. V was clipped by 4 bases and J by 9 bases, with 18 bases between them. The CDR3 coding sequence is TGTGCCAGCAGTTCGGTTCGACAGGAGCTAAAAGCTTTCTTT. It specifies CASSSVRQELKAFF.

This clonotype came up many times. With the library built for alpha chains, this beta chain is off target and its frequency is not meaningful. The V gene is TRBV3-1, the J gene TRBJ2-1; maybe TRBD2 (5 bases). V was cut by 1 base and J by 7 bases, with 14 bases left in between. Germline values: CDR1 LGHDT, CDR2 YNNKEL (reference sequence). This CDR3 contains 15 residues. The CDR3 DNA reads as TGTGCCAGCAGCCAAGGGGGTAGCGAGTATAATGAGCAGTTCTTC. It yields the protein CASSQGGSEYNEQFF.

This clonotype was observed many times. In a library made to pick up alpha chains, this beta chain is a stray read with a size that means little. DNA of the CDR3: TGTGCCAGCAGCTTAGGGACAAACTACGAGCAGTACGTC. This gives the protein CASSLGTNYEQYV. V gene TRBV7-2 combines with J gene TRBJ2-7; D might be TRBD1 (5 bases). The V end lost 1 base, the J end lost 3 bases, and 7 bases lay between the germline ends. The CDR3 totals 13 residues. From germline, CDR1 is SGHTA and CDR2 FQGNSA.

This clonotype showed up just a few times. This beta chain is a stray sequence in a library constructed for alpha chains; its clone size is not meaningful. V is TRBV6-2 or TRBV6-3 and J is TRBJ2-7; D might be TRBD1 (6 bases). The CDR3 consists of 13 residues. Germline V gene sequence: CDR1 MNHEY, CDR2 SVGEGT. V was clipped by 6 bases and J by 1 base, with 10 bases between them. Written as DNA, the CDR3 is TGTGCCAGCAGGACAGGAGGATCCTACGAGCAGTACTTC. Its translation: CASRTGGSYEQYF.

The sample holds a few counts of this clonotype. Because this beta chain is a stray read in a library intended to capture alpha chains, its abundance should not be given much weight. The chain recombines TRBV11-3 with TRBJ2-1, with TRBD2 matching over 8 bases. After removal of 0 bases from V and 7 bases from J, the junction contained 8 bases not matched to a gene. Germline lookup yields CDR1 SGHNT and CDR2 YENEEA. The CDR3 sequence is 16 residues long. CDR3 nucleotide sequence: TGTGCCAGCAGCTTAGATTCAGCGGGAGTGGGTAATGAGCAGTTCTTC. Translated, it gives CASSLDSAGVGNEQFF.

In its sample, this clonotype ranks as medium-sized. As an off-target read in a library built for alpha chains, this beta chain has a frequency of little significance. The genes are TRBV7-9 and TRBJ2-5, with 13 bases identical to TRBD2. CDR1 is SEHNR, CDR2 FQNEAQ, per germline (reference sequence). This CDR3 contains 16 residues. V lost 3 bases to trimming and J lost 1 base; unmatched junction nucleotides: 2. The CDR3 DNA follows: TGTGCCAGCAGCTTGGGGACTAGCGGGATCCAAGAGACCCAGTACTTC. This gives the protein CASSLGTSGIQETQYF.

In its sample, this clonotype was seen a few times. This beta chain is a stray sequence in a library constructed for alpha chains; its clone size is not meaningful. The chain joins TRBV28 to TRBJ1-5, with D perhaps matching TRBD1 (5 bases). Trimming pared 8 bases from V and 9 bases from J, leaving 17 bases between. The CDR3 totals 13 residues. Germline CDR1 reads MDHEN; CDR2 reads SYDVKM. CDR3 loop: CASGDRSSRPQHF. CDR3 coding DNA: TGTGCCAGCGGCGACAGATCCTCGCGGCCCCAGCATTTT.

This clonotype was observed many times. Since it is a stray read in a library aimed at alpha chains, this beta chain has a size that is not meaningful. The genes are TRBV7-2 and TRBJ1-6, with D maybe TRBD1 (5 bases). CDR1 is SGHTA, CDR2 FQGNSA, per germline. This CDR3 is 16 amino acids long. The germline V and J ends were trimmed by 1 base and 11 bases, with 18 bases remaining between them. The CDR3 loop is CASSLVGAQRPPPLHF. CDR3 nucleotide sequence: TGTGCCAGCAGCTTAGTCGGGGCCCAAAGGCCTCCACCCCTCCACTTT.

This clonotype was seen at least ten times. In a library made to pick up alpha chains, this beta chain is a stray read with a size that means little. The chain couples TRBV7-9 to TRBJ1-1, with 8 bases aligning to TRBD1. Trimming removed 5 bases from V and 1 base from J; junction bases left unmatched: 9. Germline V gene data show CDR1 as SEHNR and CDR2 as FQNEAQ (reference sequence). The CDR3 totals 16 residues. The CDR3 protein is CASSPGGRGPNTEAFF. In nucleotides, the CDR3 is TGTGCCAGCAGCCCTGGGGGCAGGGGGCCGAACACTGAAGCTTTCTTT.

In its sample, this clonotype is medium-sized. This beta chain was picked up by a library intended for alpha chains and is off target, so its count carries little meaning. The J gene is TRBJ2-7, the V gene TRBV28, with TRBD2 matching 12 bases. CDR1 is MDHEN and CDR2 is SYDVKM in the germline V gene. The ends lost 8 bases at V and 1 base at J; junction bases unmatched: 0. The CDR3 sequence is 13 residues long. The CDR3 here is CASGLAGSYEQYF. Here the CDR3 DNA reads TGTGCCAGCGGACTAGCGGGATCCTACGAGCAGTACTTC. The whole variable domain, remainder taken from reference TRBV28 and TRBJ2-7, is DVKVTQSSRYLVKRTGEKVFLECVQDMDHENMFWYRQDPGLGLRLIYFSYDVKMKEKGDIPEGYSVSREKKERFSLILESASTNQTSMYLCASGLAGSYEQYFGPGTRLTVT.

By share of the sample, this clonotype is medium-sized. A library made for alpha chains picked up this beta chain off target, so its size means little. The chain recombines TRBV28 with TRBJ2-7; 9 bases line up with TRBD1. V trimming: 4 bases; J trimming: 0 bases; junction bases outside the gene matches: 19. The CDR3 is made up of 20 amino acids. The germline V gene has CDR1 MDHEN and CDR2 SYDVKM. CDR3 nucleotides: TGTGCCAGCAGTTCAACCCACGGGACAGGGTCCGTCCCGAGCTCCTACGAGCAGTACTTC. Protein sequence: CASSSTHGTGSVPSSYEQYF.

This clonotype occurred a few times. This beta chain is a stray read from a library made for alpha chains; its abundance is not meaningful. The rearrangement links TRBV6-1 to TRBJ1-5; 9 bases fit TRBD1. Per the germline V gene, CDR1 is MNHNS and CDR2 is SASEGT. The CDR3 loop spans 16 amino acids. V was pared by 5 bases and J by 9 bases, with 14 bases of the junction left unmatched. CDR3 bases: TGTGCCAGCAGTCCAGGAGACCCGGGACAGGGAAGGCCCCAGCATTTT. As protein: CASSPGDPGQGRPQHF.

By share, this clonotype ranks as large. In a library made to pick up alpha chains, this beta chain is a stray read with a size that means little. The chain employs TRBV10-3 and TRBJ1-2; no clear D gene. V lost 0 bases and J 4 bases, leaving 12 bases between the germline ends. Germline assignment: CDR1 ENHRY and CDR2 SYGVKD. There are 15 residues in the CDR3. Here the CDR3 reads CAISESPEGGYGYTF. DNA of the CDR3: TGTGCCATCAGTGAGTCGCCAGAGGGAGGCTATGGCTACACCTTC.

This clonotype was picked up a small number of times. Because this beta chain is a stray read in a library intended to capture alpha chains, its abundance should not be given much weight. The V call is TRBV11-2, the J call TRBJ2-6; 11 bases are shared with TRBD1. The CDR3 has 16 amino acids. The germline CDR1 and CDR2 sequences are SGHAT and FQNNGV. Trimming removed 8 bases from V and 2 bases from J; junction bases left unmatched: 5. CDR3 nucleotides: TGTGCCAGCCTGGACAGGGGGCGAACTGGGGCCAACGTCCTGACTTTC. It encodes CASLDRGRTGANVLTF.

Only a few counts were recorded for this clonotype. Being off target in a library aimed at alpha chains, this beta chain has a size of little meaning. V and J are TRBV7-8 and TRBJ1-6; D is uncertain. V shed 0 bases and J shed 6 bases, with 9 bases lying between them. The CDR3 contains 15 residues. Germline V lookup: CDR1 SGHVS, CDR2 FQNEAQ. CDR3 bases: TGTGCCAGCAGCTTAGCTTCGGGGAGTAATTCACCCCTCCACTTT. Protein: CASSLASGSNSPLHF. The variable domain in full, with the rest retrieved from reference TRBV7-8 and TRBJ1-6, is GAGVSQSPRYKVAKRGQDVALRCDPISGHVSLFWYQQALGQGPEFLTYFQNEAQLDKSGLPSDRFFAERPEGSVSTLKIQRTQQEDSAVYLCASSLASGSNSPLHFGNGTRLTVT.

By share of the sample, this clonotype is medium-sized (0.01 to 0.1%). The library was designed around alpha chains, so this beta chain is a stray read whose abundance carries little weight. In DNA, the CDR3 is TGTGCCAGCAGTTACGGACAGGGGGCCGCTTCACCCCTCCACTTT. Amino acid sequence: CASSYGQGAASPLHF. This chain connects TRBV6-5 to TRBJ1-6; the match to TRBD1 covers 11 bases. The CDR3 sequence is 15 residues long. V lost 2 bases, J lost 9 bases, and 3 bases stayed unmatched. CDR1 and CDR2 from the germline V gene are MNHEY and SVGAGI.

By sample share, this clonotype is medium-sized. This beta chain is an off-target read within a library intended for alpha chains, so its frequency means little. V gene TRBV7-2 combines with J gene TRBJ1-4; D is unresolved. V dropped 1 base and J dropped 0 bases, with 9 bases sitting between them. Germline V gene lookup returns CDR1 SGHTA and CDR2 FQGNSA. The CDR3 is made up of 16 amino acids. CDR3 sequence (DNA): TGTGCCAGCAGCTTAGTACGACCCGCAACTAATGAAAAACTGTTTTTT. Translation: CASSLVRPATNEKLFF. Full variable domain (missing parts from reference TRBV7-2 and TRBJ1-4): GAGVSQSPSNKVTEKGKDVELRCDPISGHTALYWYRQSLGQGLEFLIYFQGNSAPDKSGLPSDRFSAERTGGSVSTLTIQRTQQEDSAVYLCASSLVRPATNEKLFFGSGTQLSVL.

This clonotype was picked up many times. As an off-target read in a library built for alpha chains, this beta chain has a frequency of little significance. The V gene is TRBV9, the J gene TRBJ2-1; TRBD1 might be the D (5 bases). V shed 0 bases and J shed 8 bases, with 9 bases lying between them. Germline V gene data show CDR1 as SGDLS and CDR2 as YYNGEE. CDR3 size: 13 residues. CDR3 protein: CASSVDRWDEQFF. CDR3 DNA sequence: TGTGCCAGCAGCGTAGACAGGTGGGATGAGCAGTTCTTC.

This clonotype was counted many times. The size of this beta chain means little, since it is a stray read in a library made for alpha chains. The chain uses TRBV28 and TRBJ1-5; D perhaps matches TRBD1 (6 bases). The CDR3 totals 15 residues. Per the germline V gene, CDR1 is MDHEN and CDR2 is SYDVKM. V dropped 6 bases and J dropped 3 bases, with 15 bases sitting between them. CDR3 loop: CASRRQDRPNQPQHF. CDR3 in DNA: TGTGCCAGCAGACGACAAGACAGGCCCAATCAGCCCCAGCATTTT.

This clonotype is judged medium-sized. Because the library targeted alpha chains, this beta chain is an off-target read whose size means little. V is TRBV28 and J is TRBJ1-2; 8 nucleotides match TRBD1. Germline V gene lookup returns CDR1 MDHEN and CDR2 SYDVKM. The junction had 7 bases not matched to a gene; V was cut back by 3 bases and J by 4 bases. The CDR3 is made up of 15 amino acids. The CDR3 sequence is CASSFSGQGRYGYTF. The CDR3, as DNA: TGTGCCAGCAGTTTTTCTGGACAGGGCCGCTATGGCTACACCTTC.

By sample share, this clonotype is medium-sized. As an off-target read in a library built for alpha chains, this beta chain has a frequency of little significance. This rearrangement joins TRBV6-2 or TRBV6-3 to TRBJ1-4, with D unclear. The V end was cut by 3 bases, the J end by 4 bases, with 9 bases between. The CDR3 spans 14 residues. Germline values: CDR1 MNHEY, CDR2 SVGEGT. The CDR3 loop reads CASSYGPVNEKLFF. Written as DNA, the CDR3 is TGTGCCAGCAGTTATGGGCCGGTTAATGAAAAACTGTTTTTT.

This clonotype is categorized as medium-sized (0.01 to 0.1%). A library made for alpha chains picked up this beta chain off target, so its size means little. The chain has TRBV12-3 or TRBV12-4 and TRBJ2-1; TRBD1 aligns across 9 bases. The trim removed 4 bases at V and 0 bases at J, leaving 7 bases unmatched. There are 17 residues in the CDR3. CDR3 region: CASSSTQGASSYNEQFF. CDR3 bases: TGTGCCAGCAGTTCCACACAGGGGGCAAGCTCCTACAATGAGCAGTTCTTC.

This clonotype has a count of ten or more. This beta chain is a stray read from a library made for alpha chains; its abundance is not meaningful. The V gene is TRBV2, the J gene TRBJ1-2, with a tentative D call TRBD1 (6 bases). Trimming took off 7 bases at V and 8 bases at J, with 17 bases between the two ends. Germline V gene data show CDR1 as SNHLY and CDR2 as FYNNEI. The CDR3 totals 13 residues. The DNA of the CDR3 is TGTGCCAGCAAAGAAGGGGGGACTGGAGGCTACACCTTC. Translation: CASKEGGTGGYTF.

This clonotype was counted many times. In a library made to pick up alpha chains, this beta chain is a stray read with a size that means little. This sequence joins TRBV3-1 and TRBJ1-4, with D unresolved. V was pared by 5 bases and J by 4 bases, with 17 bases between. Germline CDR1 is LGHDT and CDR2 is YNNKEL (reference sequence). The CDR3 covers 16 residues. The CDR3 coding sequence is TGTGCCAGCAGCTCGGGAAGTACTGGGGTTAATGAAAAACTGTTTTTT. Translation gives CASSSGSTGVNEKLFF. Full variable domain (rest looked up from reference TRBV3-1 and TRBJ1-4): DTAVSQTPKYLVTQMGNDKSIKCEQNLGHDTMYWYKQDSKKFLKIMFSYNNKELIINETVPNRFSPKSPDKAHLNLHINSLELGDSAVYFCASSSGSTGVNEKLFFGSGTQLSVL.

In this sample, this clonotype is medium-sized (0.01 to 0.1%). This beta chain lies outside the target of a library built for alpha chains; its clone size means little. The chain couples TRBV6-6 to TRBJ2-3; the match to TRBD2 covers 8 bases. Germline values: CDR1 MNHNY, CDR2 SVGAGI (reference sequence). The CDR3 contains 15 residues. V gave up 5 bases and J gave up 1 base; unmatched junction bases: 5. The CDR3 region has the DNA TGTGCCAGCAGTGTCCCGGGAGGGGGCACAGATACGCAGTATTTT. Its protein product is CASSVPGGGTDTQYF.

This clonotype is medium-sized by share. This beta chain is off target for a library built for alpha chains, so its abundance means little. V is TRBV12-3 or TRBV12-4 and J is TRBJ2-7; 13 nucleotides line up with TRBD2. The CDR3 loop spans 15 amino acids. Losses at the gene ends were 5 bases for V and 5 bases for J; bases not matched to a gene: 6. CDR3 protein: CASSLGLAGVNEQYF. CDR3 nucleotides: TGTGCCAGCAGTCTCGGACTAGCGGGAGTGAACGAGCAGTACTTC.

This clonotype was picked up many times. Within a library made for alpha chains, this beta chain is off target, and its count is uninformative. The chain combines TRBV11-2 with TRBJ2-3; 7 bases align to TRBD2. This CDR3 comprises 15 residues. The ends lost 1 base at V and 3 bases at J; junction bases unmatched: 4. Germline V CDR1 and CDR2: SGHAT, FQNNGV. In DNA form, the CDR3 reads TGTGCCAGCAGCTTAGCGGGGGGAGTTACAGATACGCAGTATTTT. This encodes CASSLAGGVTDTQYF. Filled out from reference TRBV11-2 and TRBJ2-3, the complete variable domain reads EAGVAQSPRYKIIEKRQSVAFWCNPISGHATLYWYQQILGQGPKLLIQFQNNGVVDDSQLPKDRFSAERLKGVDSTLKIQPAKLEDSAVYLCASSLAGGVTDTQYFGPGTRLTVL.

This clonotype was counted many times. In a library made to pick up alpha chains, this beta chain is a stray read with a size that means little. V usage is TRBV4-2 and J usage is TRBJ2-2, with D perhaps being TRBD1 or TRBD2 (5 bases each). In germline, CDR1 is LGHNA, CDR2 YNFKEQ. The CDR3 totals 18 residues. The V end lost 1 base, the J end lost 2 bases, and 17 bases lay between the germline ends. CDR3 residues: CASSQATGTGVNTGELFF. Here the CDR3 DNA reads TGTGCCAGCAGCCAAGCCACCGGGACCGGTGTAAACACCGGGGAGCTGTTTTTT.

In regard to this clonotype: With the library built for alpha chains, this beta chain is off target and its frequency is not meaningful. V usage is TRBV4-3 and J usage is TRBJ2-3; D remains unclear. Per the germline V gene, CDR1 is LGHNA and CDR2 is YSLEER. Trimming cost V 0 bases and J 11 bases, with 15 bases left between them. This CDR3 spans 14 amino acids. The CDR3 loop reads CASSQDWADPGQYF. CDR3 DNA: TGCGCCAGCAGCCAAGATTGGGCGGACCCAGGGCAGTATTTT.

This clonotype was seen at least ten times. The library was built for alpha chains, so this beta chain is an off-target read and its size means little. V usage is TRBV7-9 and J usage is TRBJ1-1; TRBD1 matches 8 bases. CDR1 is SEHNR, CDR2 FQNEAQ, per germline (reference sequence). V lost 5 bases and J lost 0; bases outside the gene matches: 5. This CDR3 region has 15 residues. The CDR3: CASSPRTGMNTEAFF. CDR3 coding DNA: TGTGCCAGCAGCCCAAGGACAGGGATGAACACTGAAGCTTTCTTT.

Ten or more counts support this clonotype. This beta chain is a stray sequence in a library constructed for alpha chains; its clone size is not meaningful. The chain employs TRBV19 and TRBJ2-2; possibly TRBD1 for D (5 bases). The germline V gene has CDR1 LNHDA and CDR2 SQIVND (reference sequence). The CDR3 spans 14 residues. Trimming removed 3 bases at V and 5 bases at J, with 10 bases between. The chain's CDR3 is CASSIPGITGELFF. CDR3 DNA: TGTGCCAGTAGTATCCCAGGGATTACCGGGGAGCTGTTTTTT.

This clonotype was observed at least ten times. This beta chain is an unintended read in a library built for alpha chains; its size means little. The chain is built from TRBV7-6 and TRBJ2-5; 8 nucleotides match TRBD2. The germline V gene encodes CDR1 SGHVS and CDR2 FNYEAQ. V was pared by 5 bases and J by 3 bases, with 14 bases of the junction left unmatched. This CDR3 contains 17 residues. The CDR3 nucleotides are TGTGCCAGCAGCCAGCCCACCGGGACTAGTTGGGAAGAGACCCAGTACTTC. Amino acids: CASSQPTGTSWEETQYF. The full variable domain, in which reference TRBV7-6 and TRBJ2-5 provide the parts outside the CDR3, is GAGVSQSPRYKVTKRGQDVALRCDPISGHVSLYWYRQALGQGPEFLTYFNYEAQQDKSGLPNDRFSAERPEGSISTLTIQRTEQRDSAMYRCASSQPTGTSWEETQYFGPGTRLLVL.